These 30 T cell receptor beta chains were sequenced from one sample in a study of T cell responses to AZD1222 COVID-19 vaccine. The table came from immunoSEQ multiplex PCR; TCRdb's copy has only in-frame clones and leaves some out. The table has around 180,000 clones, approximately 86% seen once. This sample comprised peripheral blood, obtained on day 0 of AZD1222 vaccination. All receptors come from an adult in good health.

The J gene is TRBJ2-5, the V gene TRBV5-1, with TRBD2 matching 9 bases. The CDR3 extends over 15 amino acids. The V gene's germline CDR1 is SGHRS and CDR2 YFSETQ. Trimming at V came to 2 bases and at J to 2 bases, leaving 4 bases not matched to a gene. Here the CDR3 reads CASSLGGGAQETQYF. In nucleotides, the CDR3 is TGCGCCAGCAGCTTAGGCGGGGGGGCGCAAGAGACCCAGTACTTC.

V usage is TRBV28 and J usage is TRBJ1-3; 10 nucleotides line up with TRBD1. The CDR3 runs 16 residues. Germline CDR1 MDHEN, CDR2 SYDVKM. The V and J ends lost 5 bases and 4 bases, in that order; junction bases with no gene match: 8. The chain's CDR3 is CASSASGTGAGNTIYF. The CDR3 DNA reads as TGTGCCAGCAGTGCCTCCGGGACAGGGGCAGGAAACACCATATATTTT.

This sequence joins TRBV7-9 and TRBJ1-6; D unresolved. Per the germline V gene, CDR1 is SEHNR and CDR2 is FQNEAQ (reference sequence). V gave up 5 bases and J gave up 10 bases, with 15 bases separating them. This CDR3 is 14 amino acids long. The CDR3 bases are TGTGCCAGCAGCCCCGACCTCCAACGGTCACCCCTCCACTTT. Translation gives CASSPDLQRSPLHF.

The chain joins TRBV3-1 (or the pseudogene TRBV3-2) to TRBJ1-1, with 8 nucleotides matching TRBD1. CDR3 length: 12 residues. Unmatched junction bases numbered 2, after V lost 4 bases and J lost 7 bases. The germline V gene has CDR1 LGHDT and CDR2 YNNKEL (reference sequence). The CDR3 loop reads CASSPGTGEAFF. CDR3 in DNA: TGTGCCAGCAGCCCCGGGACAGGTGAAGCTTTCTTT.

The chain recombines TRBV11-2 with TRBJ2-7; 9 bases are shared with TRBD1. The CDR3 length is 13 residues. Germline CDR1 reads SGHAT; CDR2 reads FQNNGV. Losses at the gene ends were 4 bases for V and 2 bases for J; bases not matched to a gene: 0. The CDR3 is CASSWTGAYEQYF. DNA for the CDR3: TGTGCCAGCAGCTGGACAGGGGCCTACGAGCAGTACTTC.

This clone was seen a single time. This CDR3 reads CASTPYGNSPLHF. CDR3 in DNA: TGTGCCAGCACTCCCTATGGAAATTCACCCCTCCACTTT. The V gene is TRBV7-2, the J gene TRBJ1-6; no reliable D call. The germline gives CDR1 SGHTA, CDR2 FQGNSA. V was shortened by 7 bases and J by 7 bases, with 11 bases between the two germline ends. The CDR3 has 13 residues.

This clone has only one observation. The chain links TRBV2 to TRBJ1-6; D unresolved. Trimming took off 4 bases at V and 9 bases at J, with 7 bases between the two ends. Per the germline V gene, CDR1 is SNHLY and CDR2 is FYNNEI. This CDR3 region has 12 residues. CDR3 in amino acids: CASSAATSPLHF. DNA of the CDR3: TGTGCCAGCAGTGCCGCGACTTCACCCCTCCACTTT.

This clone was observed a single time. This sequence joins TRBV6-1 and TRBJ1-1; D is uncertain. The germline V gene has CDR1 MNHNS and CDR2 SASEGT. This CDR3 comprises 14 residues. V lost 2 bases and J lost 4, with 11 bases in between. The CDR3 nucleotides read TGTGCCAGCAGTGAAACGGTAACAAGCACTGAAGCTTTCTTT. Protein product: CASSETVTSTEAFF.

The chain is built from TRBV18 and TRBJ2-7; 8 bases line up with TRBD1. J lost 0 bases, V lost 4 bases, and 8 bases had no gene match. This CDR3 has 16 residues. CDR1 KGHSH and CDR2 LQKENI come from the germline V gene. This CDR3 is CASSLGTGPISYEQYF. In nucleotides, the CDR3 is TGTGCCAGCTCACTCGGGACAGGTCCCATCTCCTACGAGCAGTACTTC.

The rearrangement uses TRBV30 and TRBJ2-7; no clear D gene. This CDR3 is built from 11 residues. Looked up from germline, CDR1 is GTSNPN and CDR2 is SVGIG (reference sequence). Deletions cut 4 bases from V and 3 bases from J, with 7 bases between. CDR3 coding DNA: TGTGCCTGGACTCGCGACTACGAGCAGTACTTC. Its protein product is CAWTRDYEQYF.

This chain joins TRBV4-1 and TRBJ1-5; 12 positions match TRBD1. Trimming removed 5 bases from V and 7 bases from J; junction bases left unmatched: 6. This CDR3 comprises 15 residues. The V gene's germline CDR1 is MGHRA and CDR2 YSYEKL. CDR3 residues: CASSSGQGATQPQHF. CDR3 sequence (DNA): TGCGCCAGCAGCTCGGGACAGGGGGCGACCCAGCCCCAGCATTTT.

The chain employs TRBV19 and TRBJ1-2; D is perhaps TRBD1 (6 bases). Deletions cut 1 base from V and 13 bases from J, with 22 bases between. The germline CDR1 and CDR2 sequences are LNHDA and SQIVND (reference sequence). The CDR3 extends over 15 amino acids. DNA for the CDR3: TGTGCCAGTAGTATAGGAGGGGCGGGACAACGGAATTTCACCTTC. Protein: CASSIGGAGQRNFTF.

The CDR3 region is CASSRGTGETGELFF. The CDR3 coding sequence is TGTGCCAGCAGCCGAGGGACAGGGGAGACCGGGGAGCTGTTTTTT. The chain uses TRBV5-4 and TRBJ2-2; TRBD1 matches at 10 bases. The CDR3 is 15 residues long. The V and J ends lost 4 bases and 5 bases, in that order; junction bases with no gene match: 5. The germline CDR1 and CDR2 sequences are SGHNT and YYREEE (reference sequence).

V gene TRBV5-1 combines with J gene TRBJ1-3; the D is unclear. Germline CDR1 and CDR2: SGHRS and YFSETQ. The CDR3 totals 17 residues. The V end was cut by 0 bases, the J end by 4 bases, with 17 bases between. CDR3 residues: CASSLAPPRVGGNTIYF. Here the CDR3 DNA reads TGCGCCAGCAGCTTGGCCCCCCCCCGGGTGGGAGGAAACACCATATATTTT.

V is TRBV18 and J is TRBJ1-2; 11 bases align to TRBD1. CDR3 size: 17 residues. Germline-derived CDR1 and CDR2 are KGHSH and LQKENI. The J segment lost 0 bases and the V segment lost 3 bases, leaving 6 bases of the junction unmatched. CDR3 protein: CASSPPDRGRSNYGYTF. The CDR3 DNA sequence: TGTGCCAGCTCACCCCCGGACAGGGGGCGATCTAACTATGGCTACACCTTC.

The rearrangement links TRBV4-1 to TRBJ1-3, with no clear D. V lost 1 base and J 5 bases, leaving 12 bases between the germline ends. Germline CDR1 and CDR2: MGHRA and YSYEKL. The CDR3 loop spans 15 amino acids. Written as DNA, the CDR3 is TGCGCCAGCAGCCAAGTCGGACTCCCAAGAAACACCATATATTTT. This gives the protein CASSQVGLPRNTIYF.

The J gene is TRBJ2-3, the V gene TRBV5-1; TRBD2 aligns across 12 bases. Germline V lookup: CDR1 SGHRS, CDR2 YFSETQ. This CDR3 is 16 amino acids long. J was trimmed by 5 bases and V by 3 bases; bases with no gene match: 7. The chain's CDR3 is CASSSLAGGQRDTQYF. The DNA of the CDR3 is TGCGCCAGCAGCTCGCTAGCGGGGGGGCAAAGAGATACGCAGTATTTT.

The chain uses TRBV14 and TRBJ2-1; D may match TRBD1 or TRBD2 (6 bases each). CDR1 SGHDN and CDR2 FVKESK come from the germline V gene. The V gene lost 6 bases and the J gene lost 6 bases, with 9 bases spanning the gap. The CDR3 runs to 12 residues. The CDR3 DNA reads as TGTGCCAGCAGACAGGGAGGCAATGAGCAGTTCTTC. Translated: CASRQGGNEQFF.

The chain has TRBV9 and TRBJ2-7; possibly TRBD1 for D (5 bases). Germline assignment: CDR1 SGDLS and CDR2 YYNGEE. Trimming removed 1 base at V and 6 bases at J, with 17 bases between. The CDR3 has 15 residues. This CDR3 is CASSVQGGTSGEQYF. CDR3 DNA sequence: TGTGCCAGCAGCGTACAGGGCGGTACCTCGGGCGAGCAGTACTTC.

The chain links TRBV27 to TRBJ1-1; D unclear. There are 15 residues in the CDR3. Trimming pared 5 bases from V and 3 bases from J, leaving 16 bases between. Per germline, CDR1 MNHEY and CDR2 SMNVEV (reference sequence). The DNA for the CDR3 is TGTGCCAGCAGTCCCGAGTATAGTCCCGACACTGAAGCTTTCTTT. Translated, it gives CASSPEYSPDTEAFF.

This clone has more than one count but fewer than ten. V gene TRBV18 combines with J gene TRBJ2-7; D is ambiguous. The germline gives CDR1 KGHSH, CDR2 LQKENI. V was clipped by 3 bases and J by 5 bases, with 8 bases between them. The CDR3 sequence is 12 residues long. CDR3 in DNA: TGTGCCAGCTCACCGCAGGTCCACGAGCAGTACTTC. This codes for CASSPQVHEQYF. Variable domain in full (rest from reference TRBV18 and TRBJ2-7): NAGVMQNPRHLVRRRGQEARLRCSPMKGHSHVYWYRQLPEEGLKFMVYLQKENIIDESGMPKERFSAEFPKEGPSILRIQQVVRGDSAAYFCASSPQVHEQYFGPGTRLTVT.

The J gene is TRBJ2-2, the V gene TRBV7-8; 7 positions agree with TRBD2. The trim removed 1 base at V and 5 bases at J, leaving 16 bases unmatched. This CDR3 comprises 19 residues. The germline V gene encodes CDR1 SGHVS and CDR2 FQNEAQ. The CDR3 loop reads CASSLGRRRGKASTGELFF. The CDR3 DNA reads as TGTGCCAGCAGCTTAGGCCGCCGGCGGGGGAAGGCGAGTACCGGGGAGCTGTTTTTT. Full variable domain (outside the CDR3, taken from reference TRBV7-8 and TRBJ2-2): GAGVSQSPRYKVAKRGQDVALRCDPISGHVSLFWYQQALGQGPEFLTYFQNEAQLDKSGLPSDRFFAERPEGSVSTLKIQRTQQEDSAVYLCASSLGRRRGKASTGELFFGEGSRLTVL.

CDR3 DNA sequence: TGTGCCAGCAGCTTGGGAAGTCACACCTCTTATGGCTACACCTTC. Its translation is CASSLGSHTSYGYTF. The chain recombines TRBV5-4 with TRBJ1-2; D remains ambiguous. CDR1 is SGHNT and CDR2 is YYREEE in the germline V gene (reference sequence). V dropped 0 bases and J dropped 5 bases, with 14 bases sitting between them. This CDR3 region has 15 residues.

V and J are TRBV5-1 and TRBJ2-5; D gene uncertain. Between the trimmed V and J ends, which lost 5 bases and 5 bases, there was a span of 16 bases. The germline gives CDR1 SGHRS, CDR2 YFSETQ. The CDR3 spans 14 residues. As DNA, the CDR3 is TGCGCCAGCAGTACCCACCCTGAGTCGGAGACCCAGTACTTC. Protein product: CASSTHPESETQYF.

The V call is TRBV30, the J call TRBJ1-1, with D maybe TRBD1 (5 bases). The germline gives CDR1 GTSNPN, CDR2 SVGIG (reference sequence). The V and J ends lost 0 bases and 6 bases respectively, with 8 bases between them. This CDR3 has 12 residues. The CDR3 sequence: CAWSVRGAEAFF. The CDR3 coding sequence is TGTGCCTGGAGTGTACGGGGGGCTGAAGCTTTCTTT.

The rearrangement uses TRBV9 and TRBJ1-3; weak D call: TRBD1 (6 bases). The length of the CDR3 is 18 residues. CDR1 SGDLS and CDR2 YYNGEE come from the germline V gene. V dropped 0 bases and J dropped 2 bases, with 18 bases sitting between them. The CDR3 is CASSVDPGGITPGNTIYF. CDR3 nucleotide sequence: TGTGCCAGCAGCGTAGATCCCGGGGGCATCACGCCTGGAAACACCATATATTTT.

The chain is built from TRBV9 and TRBJ2-5; TRBD1 might be the D (6 bases). Germline CDR1 reads SGDLS; CDR2 reads YYNGEE. The ends were cut back, 4 bases at V and 5 bases at J, with 18 bases in the middle. The CDR3 has 15 residues. This CDR3 is CASSSSAGVSETQYF. The CDR3 nucleotides are TGTGCCAGCAGCTCCTCCGCAGGGGTATCGGAGACCCAGTACTTC.

This clone occurred a few times. The chain has TRBV20-1 and TRBJ1-1; a possible D gene is TRBD1 (5 bases). The CDR3 totals 11 residues. Trimming pared 3 bases from V and 7 bases from J, leaving 9 bases between. Germline values: CDR1 DFQATT, CDR2 SNEGSKA (reference sequence). For the CDR3, the DNA is TGCAGTGCTAGTGTGGGGGGTGAAGCTTTCTTT. Protein product: CSASVGGEAFF.

The chain uses TRBV9 and TRBJ2-5, with D possibly matching TRBD1 (6 bases). Germline V gene lookup returns CDR1 SGDLS and CDR2 YYNGEE. Trimming cost V 0 bases and J 5 bases, with 14 bases left between them. The CDR3 contains 15 residues. CDR3 coding DNA: TGTGCCAGCAGCGTAGTAGGGGGACGCGGCGAGACCCAGTACTTC. This sequence encodes CASSVVGGRGETQYF.

This rearrangement joins TRBV7-2 to TRBJ1-6; 9 bases map to TRBD1. CDR1 is SGHTA, CDR2 FQGNSA, per germline. CDR3 length: 17 amino acids. V dropped 4 bases and J dropped 6; count of bases not matched to a gene: 10. In DNA, the CDR3 is TGTGCCAGCAGCTCTAAGGACAGGGGTTCGCTTAATTCACCCCTCCACTTT. Protein sequence: CASSSKDRGSLNSPLHF.